This TCR beta chain stems from a study of T cell responses to AZD1222 COVID-19 vaccine. Study-wide points: With dominance at 160-218 and 743-854, vaccine-associated CD4 TCRs spanned spike.

With regard to this clone: What it recognizes is unknown.

V shed 0 bases, J shed 4 bases, and the junction held 15 bases outside the gene matches. CDR1 is LGHDT and CDR2 is YNNKEL in the germline V gene (reference sequence). This CDR3 comprises 19 residues. The protocol was immunoSEQ multiplex PCR, while the TCRdb copy is restricted to in-frame clones and leaves out a portion. The data show around 130,000 clones, with 89% seen just once and 4% to 5% held by the top ten. This material consisted of peripheral blood, taken on day 0 of AZD1222 vaccination. The V gene is TRBV3-1 (or the pseudogene TRBV3-2), the J gene TRBJ1-2, with 9 bases that match TRBD1. The origin of this receptor is an adult in good health. The CDR3 DNA follows: TGTGCCAGCAGCCAAGAAACTGGGACAGGGATAGGTCGTGGCTATGGCTACACCTTC. Translated: CASSQETGTGIGRGYGYTF.